This T cell receptor (beta chain) derives from a study of PD-1 blockade in classical Hodgkin lymphoma. Whole-study context: On a schedule of every 2 weeks, patients received nivolumab 3 mg/kg intravenously. Whole-study findings and limits: Patients newly diagnosed and complete responders had comparable baseline diversity. Newly diagnosed patients were said to have less baseline TCR diversity than healthy donors did. Anyone who began nivolumab under 1 year after ASCT was excluded.

With regard to this clone: The target antigen is unknown.

Profiled with immunoSEQ multiplex PCR; TCRdb holds only in-frame clones, not every one. The sample lists around 39,000 clones, less than 85% occurring once. J gave up 3 bases and V 6 bases, and 4 bases lay outside the gene matches. Germline lookup yields CDR1 SQVTM and CDR2 ANQGSEA. The CDR3 has 13 amino acids. After autologous stem cell transplantation all patients relapsed, and prior brentuximab vedotin exposure differed between cohorts. The receptor was isolated from a human donor with classical Hodgkin lymphoma. This chain connects TRBV29-1 to TRBJ1-5; TRBD1 agrees at 8 bases. This material consisted of peripheral blood mononuclear cells (PBMCs), taken before the second cycle of nivolumab. The CDR3 protein is CSVGTGDNQPQHF. The CDR3 region has the DNA TGCAGCGTCGGGACAGGAGACAATCAGCCCCAGCATTTT.